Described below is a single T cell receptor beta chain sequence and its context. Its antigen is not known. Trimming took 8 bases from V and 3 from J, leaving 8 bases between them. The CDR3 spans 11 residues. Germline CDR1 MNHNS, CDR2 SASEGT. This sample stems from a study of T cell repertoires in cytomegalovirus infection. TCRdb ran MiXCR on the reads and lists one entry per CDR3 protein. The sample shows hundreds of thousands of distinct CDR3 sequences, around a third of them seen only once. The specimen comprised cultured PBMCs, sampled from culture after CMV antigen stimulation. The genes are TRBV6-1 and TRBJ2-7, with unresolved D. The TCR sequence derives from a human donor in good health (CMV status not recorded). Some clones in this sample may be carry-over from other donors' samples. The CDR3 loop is CASRSIYEQYF. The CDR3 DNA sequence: TGTGCCAGCCGTAGCATCTACGAGCAGTACTTC.